Below are 18 T cell receptor beta chains sequenced from a single sample in a study of cytomegalovirus exposure and HLA in healthy donors. Use of 60 Vbeta and 13 Jbeta primers characterized the PCR. Clones were read by immunoSEQ multiplex PCR, and TCRdb kept only the in-frame ones, dropping some. In the table there are 90,000 to 100,000 clones, around two thirds of which are singletons. The sequenced material came from PBMCs. These receptors were collected from a male donor in good health and CMV-seronegative.

The gene calls are TRBV7-3 and TRBJ1-1; TRBD1 might be the D (6 bases). Germline V CDR1 and CDR2: SGHTA, FQGTGA. Trimming cost V 2 bases and J 1 base, with 8 bases left between them. The CDR3 contains 14 residues. DNA of the CDR3: TGTGCCAGCAGCTTAGGCAGGGGGAACACTGAAGCTTTCTTT. Translated, it gives CASSLGRGNTEAFF.

The J gene is TRBJ2-4, the V gene TRBV27; 8 bases match TRBD2. Germline loops: CDR1 MNHEY, CDR2 SMNVEV (reference sequence). The CDR3 runs to 13 residues. V trimming: 3 bases; J trimming: 6 bases; junction bases outside the gene matches: 1. The CDR3 DNA reads TGTGCCAGCAGTTTCCGGGAGGGAAACATTCAGTACTTC. It specifies CASSFREGNIQYF.

The rearrangement uses TRBV5-4 and TRBJ2-7; D unclear. Germline CDR1 reads SGHNT; CDR2 reads YYREEE (reference sequence). The CDR3 is 13 residues long. The V end was cut by 4 bases, the J end by 5 bases, with 13 bases between. The CDR3 coding sequence is TGTGCCAGCAGCGTGAGTATGGTGCACGAGCAGTACTTC. Protein product: CASSVSMVHEQYF.

The V call is TRBV27, the J call TRBJ1-1, with 7 bases that match TRBD1. Germline lookup yields CDR1 MNHEY and CDR2 SMNVEV (reference sequence). Trimming at V came to 6 bases and at J to 8 bases, leaving 6 bases not matched to a gene. This CDR3 region has 12 residues. This chain's CDR3 is CASSLSGGEAFF. The CDR3 DNA is TGTGCCAGCAGCCTATCAGGGGGGGAAGCTTTCTTT.

The rearrangement uses TRBV28 and TRBJ2-7; 7 bases agree with TRBD2. This CDR3 comprises 15 residues. CDR1 and CDR2 (germline): MDHEN, SYDVKM. The V gene end was trimmed by 3 bases and the J gene end by 0 bases; junction bases not matched to a gene: 5. The CDR3 loop is CASSLPSGSSYEQYF. DNA of the CDR3: TGTGCCAGCAGTTTGCCTAGCGGAAGCTCCTACGAGCAGTACTTC.

The chain recombines TRBV28 with TRBJ1-2; possible D gene TRBD1, 5 bases. This CDR3 spans 15 amino acids. CDR1 is MDHEN, CDR2 SYDVKM, per germline. V shed 5 bases and J shed 6 bases, with 19 bases lying between them. Here the CDR3 reads CASSPPRGTQDGYTF. The CDR3 nucleotides are TGTGCCAGCAGTCCACCCCGGGGGACGCAGGATGGCTACACCTTC.

This clone was detected only once. The junction shows a germline mismatch at one end, possibly a read error. The chain employs TRBV27 and TRBJ2-7; the match to TRBD2 covers 14 bases. This CDR3 is built from 16 residues. Germline CDR1 and CDR2: MNHEY and SMNVEV (reference sequence). The CDR3 reads CVSSTGTSGRKGEQYF. The CDR3 DNA follows: TGTGTCAGCAGTACAGGGACTAGCGGGAGAAAAGGCGAGCAGTACTTC.

This clone was seen just once. The chain has TRBV6-6 and TRBJ2-2, with TRBD2 matching over 13 bases. The CDR3 contains 16 residues. Germline CDR1 reads MNHNY; CDR2 reads SVGAGI (reference sequence). V shed 6 bases and J 3 bases; nucleotides not matched to a gene: 4. CDR3 in amino acids: CASSPGLAGDTGELFF. The DNA of the CDR3 is TGTGCCAGCAGCCCTGGACTAGCGGGAGACACCGGGGAGCTGTTTTTT.

This rearrangement joins TRBV13 to TRBJ1-3; 9 bases are a match to TRBD1. CDR3 length equals 16 residues. Per the germline V gene, CDR1 is PRHDT and CDR2 is FYEKMQ (reference sequence). V shed 4 bases and J 2 bases; nucleotides not matched to a gene: 6. CDR3 coding DNA: TGTGCCAGCAGCTCGAACAGGGGGCCAACTGGAAACACCATATATTTT. It is translated as CASSSNRGPTGNTIYF.

This chain links TRBV9 with TRBJ1-1; D unclear. The CDR3 covers 13 residues. V shed 4 bases and J shed 0 bases, with 7 bases lying between them. Germline values: CDR1 SGDLS, CDR2 YYNGEE. The CDR3 region is CASSPGLNTEAFF. The CDR3, as DNA: TGTGCCAGCAGCCCCGGTTTGAACACTGAAGCTTTCTTT.

This clone was counted a few times. The chain recombines TRBV30 with TRBJ1-2; 7 bases are a match to TRBD1. The junction had 3 bases not matched to a gene; V was cut back by 0 bases and J by 2 bases. The CDR3 is 14 amino acids. The V gene's germline CDR1 is GTSNPN and CDR2 SVGIG (reference sequence). CDR3 DNA sequence: TGTGCCTGGAGTGTAGGGGGCGGAAACTATGGCTACACCTTC. It specifies CAWSVGGGNYGYTF. Complete variable domain (other parts from reference TRBV30 and TRBJ1-2): SQTIHQWPATLVQPVGSPLSLECTVEGTSNPNLYWYRQAAGRGLQLLFYSVGIGQISSEVPQNLSASRPQDRQFILSSKKLLLSDSGFYLCAWSVGGGNYGYTFGSGTRLTVV.

The chain couples TRBV30 to TRBJ2-7; 10 bases match TRBD1. CDR1 is GTSNPN, CDR2 SVGIG, per germline (reference sequence). The length of the CDR3 is 13 residues. J was trimmed by 6 bases and V by 1 base; bases with no gene match: 3. The CDR3 region has the DNA TGTGCCTGGAGTGCTGACAGGGGGCTCGAGCAGTACTTC. It translates to CAWSADRGLEQYF.

Concerning this clone itself: Distinct nucleotide sequences in the sample also encode this CDR3. The CDR3 DNA reads as TGTGCCAGCAGTCTGCTCCCGGTGACAGATACGCAGTATTTT. Its protein is CASSLLPVTDTQYF. V usage is TRBV27 and J usage is TRBJ2-3, with D unresolved. CDR1 is MNHEY and CDR2 is SMNVEV in the germline V gene (reference sequence). The CDR3 contains 14 residues. The V end was cut by 5 bases, the J end by 3 bases, with 12 bases between.

This chain joins TRBV28 and TRBJ2-1; maybe TRBD2 (7 bases). CDR3 length: 13 residues. Germline values: CDR1 MDHEN, CDR2 SYDVKM. V lost 6 bases and J 5 bases, leaving 11 bases between the germline ends. The CDR3 spells CASSQGRDNEQFF. The CDR3 DNA reads as TGTGCCAGCAGCCAGGGGAGGGACAATGAGCAGTTCTTC.

This clone showed up just a few times. Here the CDR3 DNA reads TGTGCCAGTAGTACGGGACTAGCGGGAGGCAGCACAGATACGCAGTATTTT. Amino acids: CASSTGLAGGSTDTQYF. J is TRBJ2-3 and V is TRBV19; TRBD2 matches at 15 bases. The CDR3 is made up of 17 amino acids. Germline values: CDR1 LNHDA, CDR2 SQIVND (reference sequence). The J segment lost 0 bases and the V segment lost 4 bases, leaving 2 bases of the junction unmatched. Looking up the rest from reference TRBV19 and TRBJ2-3 gives the full variable domain: DGGITQSPKYLFRKEGQNVTLSCEQNLNHDAMYWYRQDPGQGLRLIYYSQIVNDFQKGDIAEGYSVSREKKESFPLTVTSAQKNPTAFYLCASSTGLAGGSTDTQYFGPGTRLTVL.

The gene calls are TRBV7-9 and TRBJ1-1; D not resolved. Germline assignment: CDR1 SEHNR and CDR2 FQNEAQ (reference sequence). Trimming shortened V by 3 bases and J by 4 bases, and 12 bases separated the two germline ends. This CDR3 contains 14 residues. Here the CDR3 DNA reads TGTGCCAGCAGCTTTCACGAGGTCAGCACTGAAGCTTTCTTT. Its protein product is CASSFHEVSTEAFF.

The rearrangement uses TRBV28 and TRBJ2-5; D is uncertain. CDR1 is MDHEN, CDR2 SYDVKM, per germline. The CDR3 sequence is 12 residues long. Trimming removed 5 bases from V and 4 bases from J, with 8 bases in between. The CDR3 is CASSPTRETQYF. CDR3 DNA sequence: TGTGCCAGCAGTCCTACCCGAGAGACCCAGTACTTC.

V gene TRBV2 combines with J gene TRBJ1-5; 10 bases fit TRBD1. This CDR3 is built from 16 residues. Germline V gene sequence: CDR1 SNHLY, CDR2 FYNNEI. V shed 4 bases, J shed 5 bases, and the junction held 8 bases outside the gene matches. CDR3 DNA sequence: TGTGCCAGCAGTGGAAGGCTGACAGGGGGCTATCAGCCCCAGCATTTT. Translated: CASSGRLTGGYQPQHF.